This T cell receptor (beta chain) was retrieved from a study of control samples from healthy donors and cancer patients. The table came from immunoSEQ multiplex PCR; TCRdb's copy has only in-frame clones and leaves some out. The repertoire holds about 100,000 clones, with about 89% as singletons. From germline, CDR1 is MNHEY and CDR2 SVGAGI. The CDR3 is 14 amino acids. Between the trimmed V and J ends, which lost 10 bases and 4 bases, there was a span of 19 bases. This sequence joins TRBV6-5 and TRBJ1-1; D gene ambiguous. The receptor's source is a man aged 25 to 40 in good health. The specimen was blood. CDR3 sequence reads: CATMPRGKGTEAFF. The CDR3 bases are TGTGCCACCATGCCCCGGGGAAAGGGCACTGAAGCTTTCTTT.